This TCR beta chain was captured in a study of blood T cell repertoires in COVID-19. Study-level information: Whether acute or convalescent, the COVID-19 samples came from the United States, Italy and Spain. T cells, B-cell-depleted T cells, or PBMCs supplied cDNA or gDNA.

V lost 6 bases and J 1 base, leaving 11 bases between the germline ends. In germline, CDR1 is MDHEN, CDR2 SYDVKM. The CDR3 length is 14 residues. Assay: immunoSEQ multiplex PCR; the TCRdb copy retains only in-frame clones and omits some. The sample has 150,000 or so clones, around 81% seen once. This chain uses TRBV28 with TRBJ2-3; TRBD2 might be the D (6 bases). Input material: peripheral blood. The receptor was isolated from a man aged 55 to 70 with active or convalescent COVID-19. CDR3 sequence: CASRLSGRTDTQYF. In DNA form, the CDR3 reads TGTGCCAGCAGACTTAGCGGCCGCACAGATACGCAGTATTTT.